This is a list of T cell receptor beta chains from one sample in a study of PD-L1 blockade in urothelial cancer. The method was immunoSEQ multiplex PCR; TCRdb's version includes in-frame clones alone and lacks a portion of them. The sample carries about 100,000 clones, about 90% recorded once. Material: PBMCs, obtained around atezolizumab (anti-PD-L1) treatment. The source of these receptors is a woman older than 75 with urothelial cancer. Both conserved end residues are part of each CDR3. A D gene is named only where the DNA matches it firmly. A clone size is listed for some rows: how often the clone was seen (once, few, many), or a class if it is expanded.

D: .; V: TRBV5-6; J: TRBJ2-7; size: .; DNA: TGTGCCAGCAGCTTGGAGGGGCGGTACGAGCAGTACTTC; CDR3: CASSLEGRYEQYF
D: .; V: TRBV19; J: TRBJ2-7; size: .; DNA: TGTGCCAGTAGTATCGGTCAGGGACACTACGAGCAGTACTTC; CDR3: CASSIGQGHYEQYF
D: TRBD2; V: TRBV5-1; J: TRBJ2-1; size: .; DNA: TGCGCCAGCAAGGGAACTAGCGGGAGACCCAATGAGCAGTTCTTC; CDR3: CASKGTSGRPNEQFF
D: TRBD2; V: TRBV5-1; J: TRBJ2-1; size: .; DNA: TGCGCCGCGTCTCCGGGACTAGCGGGAACTGAGCAGTTCTTC; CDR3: CAASPGLAGTEQFF
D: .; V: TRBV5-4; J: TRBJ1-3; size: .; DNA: TGTGCCAGCAGCTTAAATGGGGGGATATCTGGAAACACCATATATTTT; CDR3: CASSLNGGISGNTIYF
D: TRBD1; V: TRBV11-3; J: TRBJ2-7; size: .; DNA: TGTGCCAGCAGCTTAGGAGGGACAGTCTACGAGCAGTACTTC; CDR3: CASSLGGTVYEQYF
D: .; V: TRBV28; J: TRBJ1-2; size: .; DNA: TGTGCCAGCAGTTTAGAACTCGGGGGGATCGGCTACACCTTC; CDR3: CASSLELGGIGYTF
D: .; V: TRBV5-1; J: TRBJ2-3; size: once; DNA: TGCGCCAGCAGCTTGGATGGAGTAGCTCCCGATACGCAGTATTTT; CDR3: CASSLDGVAPDTQYF
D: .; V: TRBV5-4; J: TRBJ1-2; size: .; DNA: TGTGCCAGCCGCGGAGGGAGAGTCCTGGATGGCTACACCTTC; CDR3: CASRGGRVLDGYTF
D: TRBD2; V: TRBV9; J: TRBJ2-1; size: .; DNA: TGTGCCAGCAGCGTAGGGTCCAGCGGGAGTTACAATGAGCAGTTCTTC; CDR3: CASSVGSSGSYNEQFF
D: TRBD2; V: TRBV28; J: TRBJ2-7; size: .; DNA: TGTGCCAGCAGTTTCGGGACTAGCGGGAGGTCCTACGAGCAGTACTTC; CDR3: CASSFGTSGRSYEQYF
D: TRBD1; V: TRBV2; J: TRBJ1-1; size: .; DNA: TGTGCCAGCAGCCCAAAACAGGGGTCGAACACTGAAGCTTTCTTT; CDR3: CASSPKQGSNTEAFF
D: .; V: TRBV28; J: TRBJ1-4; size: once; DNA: TGTGCCAGCACCCAGTCGGGATTGGGGATAGGGGAAAAACTGTTTTTT; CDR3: CASTQSGLGIGEKLFF
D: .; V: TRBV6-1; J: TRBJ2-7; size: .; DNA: TGTGCCAGCAGTGAAGCGCGCTCCGGCGAGCAGTACTTC; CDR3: CASSEARSGEQYF
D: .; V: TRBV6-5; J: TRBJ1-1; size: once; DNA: TGTGCCAGCAGTTACCCTGGATCCGGGAAAGCTTTCTTT; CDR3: CASSYPGSGKAFF
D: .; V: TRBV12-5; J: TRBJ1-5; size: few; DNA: TGTGCTAGTAGTGCGAGTTTGAATCAGCCCCAGCATTTT; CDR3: CASSASLNQPQHF
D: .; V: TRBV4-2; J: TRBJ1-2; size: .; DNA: TGTGCCAGCAGCCAAGAACGGCAGGGAGGAGACTATGGCTACACCTTC; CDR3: CASSQERQGGDYGYTF
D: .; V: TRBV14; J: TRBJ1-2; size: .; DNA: TGTGCCAGCAGCCATGTGGGAGGGGCTGGCTACACCTTC; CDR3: CASSHVGGAGYTF
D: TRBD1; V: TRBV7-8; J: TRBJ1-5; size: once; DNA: TGTGCCAGCAGCCGGGTTTCCGGGACAGGGGATAGCAATCAGCCCCAGCATTTT; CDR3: CASSRVSGTGDSNQPQHF
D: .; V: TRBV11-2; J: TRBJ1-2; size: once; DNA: TGTGCCAGCAGCCGTCGTGTCTGGGGGGAAAGGGGCTACACCTTC; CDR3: CASSRRVWGERGYTF
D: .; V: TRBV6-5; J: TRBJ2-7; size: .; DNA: TGTGCCAGCAGTTTAAGCGCCTACGAGCAGTACTTC; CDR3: CASSLSAYEQYF
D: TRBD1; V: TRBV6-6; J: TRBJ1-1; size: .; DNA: TGTGCCAGCAGTTACCCCGGACAGGGACCTGAAGCTTTCTTT; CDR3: CASSYPGQGPEAFF
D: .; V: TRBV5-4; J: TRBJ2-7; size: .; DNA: TGTGCCAGCGGAAGGGACATATCCTACGAGCAGTACTTC; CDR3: CASGRDISYEQYF
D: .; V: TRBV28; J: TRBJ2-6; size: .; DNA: TGTGCCAGCAGTTCCCCGGCAGCGAGCTCTGGGGCCAACGTCCTGACTTTC; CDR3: CASSSPAASSGANVLTF
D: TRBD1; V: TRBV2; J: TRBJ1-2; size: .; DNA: TGTGCCAGCAGAGGGACAGGTTATGGCTACACCTTC; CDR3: CASRGTGYGYTF
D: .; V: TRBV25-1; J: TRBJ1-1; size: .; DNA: TGTGCCAGCAGTGAACTGGTAGTCTGGTTCGAGTTGAACACTGAAGCTTTCTTT; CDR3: CASSELVVWFELNTEAFF